Sequencing of this TCR beta chain was carried out in a study of T cells in Graves' hyperthyroidism and ophthalmopathy. Points from the study as a whole: The majority of expanded thyroid clonotypes above 0.001 also appeared in blood.

Exclusion criteria comprised uncontrolled infection, other autoimmune disease, pregnancy or lactation. Based on clinical symptoms, serum thyroxine and TRAb, thyroid ultrasound and orbital computed tomography, diagnoses were reached. The table lists this clonotype with many counts. Its antigen is not identified. Per germline, CDR1 SGHTA and CDR2 FQGNSA. The CDR3 runs 14 residues. J lost 3 bases, V lost 5 bases, and 6 bases had no gene match. TCR beta CDR3 regions were amplified from RNA. HTBI primers were employed in a first-round RT-PCR of the TCR CDR3. TCRdb re-called the multiplex PCR reads with MiXCR, one entry per CDR3 protein. The repertoire has hundreds of thousands of distinct CDR3 sequences, 13% to 15% of them found once; the top ten carry about 12%.

The V call is TRBV7-2, the J call TRBJ2-7; TRBD1 agrees at 8 bases. Sequencing was carried out using blood. This clonotype was sampled from a woman in her fifties or sixties with Graves' ophthalmopathy. The CDR3 DNA is TGTGCCAGCAGCCCGGACAGGGCTGGCTACGAGCAGTACTTC. Translating gives CASSPDRAGYEQYF.